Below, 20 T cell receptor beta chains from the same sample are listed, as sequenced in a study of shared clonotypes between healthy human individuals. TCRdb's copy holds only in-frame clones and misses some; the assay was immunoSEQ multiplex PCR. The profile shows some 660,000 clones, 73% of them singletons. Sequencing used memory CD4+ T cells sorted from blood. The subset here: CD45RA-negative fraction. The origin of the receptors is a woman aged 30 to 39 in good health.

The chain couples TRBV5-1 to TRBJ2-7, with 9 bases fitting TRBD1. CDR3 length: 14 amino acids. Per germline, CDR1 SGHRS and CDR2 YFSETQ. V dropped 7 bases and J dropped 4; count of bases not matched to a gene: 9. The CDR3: CASAPWTGEYEQYF. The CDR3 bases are TGCGCCAGCGCCCCATGGACAGGGGAGTACGAGCAGTACTTC.

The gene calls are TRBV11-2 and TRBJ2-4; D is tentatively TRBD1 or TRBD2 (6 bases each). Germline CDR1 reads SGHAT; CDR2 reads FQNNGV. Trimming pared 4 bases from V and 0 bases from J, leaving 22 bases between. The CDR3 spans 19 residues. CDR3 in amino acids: CASSSGGVRTVVAKNIQYF. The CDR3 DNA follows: TGTGCCAGCAGCTCGGGCGGGGTACGGACAGTTGTAGCCAAAAACATTCAGTACTTC.

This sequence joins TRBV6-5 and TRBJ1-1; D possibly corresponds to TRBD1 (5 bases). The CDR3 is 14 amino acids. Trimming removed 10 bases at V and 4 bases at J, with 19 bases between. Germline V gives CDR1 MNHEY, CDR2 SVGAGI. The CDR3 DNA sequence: TGTGCCACCAGCGCCGGACACCGAGTCACTGAAGCTTTCTTT. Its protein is CATSAGHRVTEAFF.

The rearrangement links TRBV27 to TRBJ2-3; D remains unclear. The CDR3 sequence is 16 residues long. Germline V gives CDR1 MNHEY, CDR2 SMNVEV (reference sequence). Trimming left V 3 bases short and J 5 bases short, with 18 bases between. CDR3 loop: CASSLAPTPWEDTQYF. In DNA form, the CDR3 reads TGTGCCAGCAGTTTGGCACCCACCCCCTGGGAAGATACGCAGTATTTT.

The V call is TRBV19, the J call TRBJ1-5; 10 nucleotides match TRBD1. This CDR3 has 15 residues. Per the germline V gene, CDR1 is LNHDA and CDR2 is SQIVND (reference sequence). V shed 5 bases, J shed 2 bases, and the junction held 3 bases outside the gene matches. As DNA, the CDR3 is TGTGCCAGTAGTGTAGGGACAGGGGGCAATCAGCCCCAGCATTTT. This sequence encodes CASSVGTGGNQPQHF. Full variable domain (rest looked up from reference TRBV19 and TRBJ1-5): DGGITQSPKYLFRKEGQNVTLSCEQNLNHDAMYWYRQDPGQGLRLIYYSQIVNDFQKGDIAEGYSVSREKKESFPLTVTSAQKNPTAFYLCASSVGTGGNQPQHFGDGTRLSIL.

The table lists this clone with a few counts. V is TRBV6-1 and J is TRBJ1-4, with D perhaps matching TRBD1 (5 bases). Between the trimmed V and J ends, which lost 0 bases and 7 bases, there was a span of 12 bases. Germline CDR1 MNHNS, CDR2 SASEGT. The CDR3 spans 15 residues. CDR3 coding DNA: TGTGCCAGCAGTGAAGCCTTAGGGGTGGCTGAAAAACTGTTTTTT. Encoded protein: CASSEALGVAEKLFF.

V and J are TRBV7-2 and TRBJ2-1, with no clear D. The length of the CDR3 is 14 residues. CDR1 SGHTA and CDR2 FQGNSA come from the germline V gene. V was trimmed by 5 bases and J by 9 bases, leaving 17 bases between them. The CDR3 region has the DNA TGTGCCAGCAGCCACCCCTCGCCCTCCCTTGAGCAGTTCTTC. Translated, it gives CASSHPSPSLEQFF.

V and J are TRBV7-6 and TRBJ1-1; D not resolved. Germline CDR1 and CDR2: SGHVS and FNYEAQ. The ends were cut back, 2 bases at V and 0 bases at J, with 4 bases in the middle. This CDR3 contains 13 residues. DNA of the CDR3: TGTGCCAGCAGCTTATTAGTGAACACTGAAGCTTTCTTT. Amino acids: CASSLLVNTEAFF.

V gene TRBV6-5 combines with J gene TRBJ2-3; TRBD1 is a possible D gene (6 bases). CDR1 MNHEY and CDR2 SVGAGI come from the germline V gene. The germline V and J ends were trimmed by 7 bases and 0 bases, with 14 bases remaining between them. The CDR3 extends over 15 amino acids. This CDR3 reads CASTVQGASTDTQYF. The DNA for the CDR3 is TGTGCCAGCACCGTACAGGGAGCTAGCACAGATACGCAGTATTTT.

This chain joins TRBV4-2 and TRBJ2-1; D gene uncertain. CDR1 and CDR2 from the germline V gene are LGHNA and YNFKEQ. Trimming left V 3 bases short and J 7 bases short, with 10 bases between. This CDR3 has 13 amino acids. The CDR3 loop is CASSQTDSNEQFF. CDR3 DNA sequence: TGTGCCAGCAGCCAGACCGACTCAAATGAGCAGTTCTTC.

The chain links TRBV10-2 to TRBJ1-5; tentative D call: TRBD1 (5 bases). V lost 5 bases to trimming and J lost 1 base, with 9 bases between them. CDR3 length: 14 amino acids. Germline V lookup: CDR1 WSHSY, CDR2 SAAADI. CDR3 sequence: CASSRWGSNQPQHF. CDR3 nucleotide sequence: TGCGCCAGCAGTCGGTGGGGGAGCAATCAGCCCCAGCATTTT.

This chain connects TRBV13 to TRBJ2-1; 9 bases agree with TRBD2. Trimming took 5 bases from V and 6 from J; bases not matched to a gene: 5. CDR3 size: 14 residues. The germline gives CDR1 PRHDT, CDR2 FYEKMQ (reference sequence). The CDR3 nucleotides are TGTGCCAGCAGCAGCCGGCGGGGGGGCAATGAGCAGTTCTTC. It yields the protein CASSSRRGGNEQFF.

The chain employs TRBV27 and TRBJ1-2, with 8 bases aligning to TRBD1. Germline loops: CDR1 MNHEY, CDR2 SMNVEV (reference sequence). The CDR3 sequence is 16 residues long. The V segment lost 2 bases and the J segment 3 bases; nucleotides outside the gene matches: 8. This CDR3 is CASSLDRGGLHYGYTF. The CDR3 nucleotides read TGTGCCAGCAGTTTAGACAGGGGCGGACTCCACTATGGCTACACCTTC.

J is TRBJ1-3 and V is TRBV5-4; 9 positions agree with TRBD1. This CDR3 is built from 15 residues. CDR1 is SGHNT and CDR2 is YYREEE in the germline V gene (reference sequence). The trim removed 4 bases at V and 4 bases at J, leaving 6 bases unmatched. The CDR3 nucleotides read TGTGCCAGCAGCGGCGGACAGGGGACAGGAAACACCATATATTTT. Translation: CASSGGQGTGNTIYF.

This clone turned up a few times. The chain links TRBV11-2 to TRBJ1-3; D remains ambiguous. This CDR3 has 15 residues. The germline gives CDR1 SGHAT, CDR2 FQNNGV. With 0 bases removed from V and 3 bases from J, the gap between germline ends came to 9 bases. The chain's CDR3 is CASSLERSGGNTIYF. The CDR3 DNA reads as TGTGCCAGCAGCTTAGAGAGGTCGGGTGGAAACACCATATATTTT.

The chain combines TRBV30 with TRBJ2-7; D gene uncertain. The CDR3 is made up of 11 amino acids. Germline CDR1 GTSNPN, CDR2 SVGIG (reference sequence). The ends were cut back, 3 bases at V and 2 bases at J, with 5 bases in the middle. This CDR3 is CAWRSAYEQYF. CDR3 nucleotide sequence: TGTGCCTGGAGGTCTGCCTACGAGCAGTACTTC. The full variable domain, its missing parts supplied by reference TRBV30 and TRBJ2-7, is SQTIHQWPATLVQPVGSPLSLECTVEGTSNPNLYWYRQAAGRGLQLLFYSVGIGQISSEVPQNLSASRPQDRQFILSSKKLLLSDSGFYLCAWRSAYEQYFGPGTRLTVT.

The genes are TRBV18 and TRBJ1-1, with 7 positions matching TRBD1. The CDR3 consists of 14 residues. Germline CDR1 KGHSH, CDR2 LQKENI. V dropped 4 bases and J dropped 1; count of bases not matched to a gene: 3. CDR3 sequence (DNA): TGTGCCAGCTCACAGGGGACAGAGAACACTGAAGCTTTCTTT. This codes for CASSQGTENTEAFF. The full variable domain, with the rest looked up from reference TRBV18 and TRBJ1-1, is NAGVMQNPRHLVRRRGQEARLRCSPMKGHSHVYWYRQLPEEGLKFMVYLQKENIIDESGMPKERFSAEFPKEGPSILRIQQVVRGDSAAYFCASSQGTENTEAFFGQGTRLTVV.

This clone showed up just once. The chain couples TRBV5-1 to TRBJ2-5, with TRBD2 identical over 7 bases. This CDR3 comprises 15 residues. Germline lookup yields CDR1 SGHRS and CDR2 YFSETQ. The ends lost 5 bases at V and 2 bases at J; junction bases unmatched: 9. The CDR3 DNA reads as TGCGCCAGCAGGCGCCCCGAGCGGGGACAAGAGACCCAGTACTTC. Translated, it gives CASRRPERGQETQYF.

The CDR3 reads CASSWTGVDGYTF. The CDR3 coding sequence is TGTGCCAGCAGCTGGACAGGGGTCGATGGCTACACCTTC. This rearrangement joins TRBV7-9 to TRBJ1-2; 9 bases align to TRBD1. Germline trimming cut 4 bases from V and 6 bases from J; bases unmatched to any gene: 3. In germline, CDR1 is SEHNR, CDR2 FQNEAQ (reference sequence). The CDR3 covers 13 residues.

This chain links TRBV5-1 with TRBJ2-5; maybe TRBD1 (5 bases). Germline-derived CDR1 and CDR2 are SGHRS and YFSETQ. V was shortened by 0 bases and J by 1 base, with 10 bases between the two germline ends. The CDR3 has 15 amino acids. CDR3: CASSLALTAQETQYF. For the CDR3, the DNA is TGCGCCAGCAGCTTGGCCTTGACAGCCCAAGAGACCCAGTACTTC.